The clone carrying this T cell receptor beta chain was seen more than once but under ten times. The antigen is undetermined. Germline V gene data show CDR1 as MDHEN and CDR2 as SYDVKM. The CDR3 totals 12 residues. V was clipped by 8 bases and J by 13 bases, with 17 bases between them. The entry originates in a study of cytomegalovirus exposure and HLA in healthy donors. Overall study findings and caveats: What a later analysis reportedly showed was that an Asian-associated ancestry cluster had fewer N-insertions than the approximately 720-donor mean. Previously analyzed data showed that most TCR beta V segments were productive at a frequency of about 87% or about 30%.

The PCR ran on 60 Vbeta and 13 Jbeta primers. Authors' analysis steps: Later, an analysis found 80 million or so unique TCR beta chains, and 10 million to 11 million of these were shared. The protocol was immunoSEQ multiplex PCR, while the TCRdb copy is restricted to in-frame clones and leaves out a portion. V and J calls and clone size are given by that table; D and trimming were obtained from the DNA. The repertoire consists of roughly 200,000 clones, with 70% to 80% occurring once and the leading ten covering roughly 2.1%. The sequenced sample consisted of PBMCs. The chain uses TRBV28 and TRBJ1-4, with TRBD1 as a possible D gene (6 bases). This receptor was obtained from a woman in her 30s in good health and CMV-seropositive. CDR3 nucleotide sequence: TGTGCCAGCCGGATTCAGGGGAGGGGACTGTTTTTT. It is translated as CASRIQGRGLFF.